One and the same sample provided the 10 T cell receptor beta chains below, sequenced in a study of blood T cell repertoires in COVID-19 (dated by TCRdb to the early 2020s). The method was the immunoSEQ multiplex PCR assay. TCRdb mirrors the immuneACCESS table, restricted to in-frame sequences. Some clones are absent from its copies; in checked studies, under half trace to an unresolved V gene, and the reason for the others is unknown. In this sample the table shows over 200,000 clones, over 75% of which occur a single time. The ten largest clonotypes hold roughly 0.8% of the sample. The specimen sequenced was peripheral blood. The receptor set was obtained from a woman aged 25 to 39 with acute or convalescent COVID-19.

The chain recombines TRBV5-1 with TRBJ2-3, with TRBD2 as a possible D gene (6 bases). The CDR3 is made up of 16 amino acids. Deletions cut 7 bases from V and 1 base from J, with 19 bases between. CDR1 SGHRS and CDR2 YFSETQ come from the germline V gene. The CDR3 coding sequence is TGCGCCAGCGCCCCTCCCGGGAGTTTGGGCACAGATACGCAGTATTTT. Residues: CASAPPGSLGTDTQYF.

The chain uses TRBV5-5 and TRBJ1-5; D is unclear. The germline gives CDR1 SGHKS, CDR2 YYEKEE (reference sequence). The V end was cut by 0 bases, the J end by 0 bases, with 7 bases between. This CDR3 has 15 amino acids. CDR3: CASSLGQISNQPQHF. Here the CDR3 DNA reads TGTGCCAGCAGCTTGGGCCAGATTAGCAATCAGCCCCAGCATTTT.

This chain uses TRBV30 with TRBJ2-7, with unresolved D. V was trimmed by 2 bases and J by 2 bases, leaving 13 bases between them. CDR1 and CDR2 from the germline V gene are GTSNPN and SVGIG (reference sequence). CDR3 length: 14 amino acids. CDR3 sequence (DNA): TGTGCCTGGAGTAGTTCTAGGCTGGCCTACGAGCAGTACTTC. Translation gives CAWSSSRLAYEQYF.

The chain joins TRBV6-5 to TRBJ2-1, with D perhaps matching TRBD2 (6 bases). The germline V gene has CDR1 MNHEY and CDR2 SVGAGI. CDR3 length: 11 residues. Trimming took 7 bases from V and 10 from J, leaving 11 bases between them. The CDR3 sequence is CASMMAGEQFF. The CDR3 DNA reads TGTGCCAGCATGATGGCGGGAGAGCAGTTCTTC.

The rearrangement joins TRBV5-4 to TRBJ2-1; TRBD2 matches 9 bases. The CDR3 extends over 14 amino acids. The V segment lost 2 bases and the J segment 6 bases; nucleotides outside the gene matches: 3. Germline V lookup: CDR1 SGHNT, CDR2 YYREEE (reference sequence). In DNA, the CDR3 is TGTGCCAGCAGCTTTCGCGGGAGGGCCAATGAGCAGTTCTTC. It yields the protein CASSFRGRANEQFF.

This chain uses TRBV29-1 with TRBJ2-7; possible D gene TRBD2, 6 bases. The CDR3 consists of 12 residues. CDR1 and CDR2 from the germline V gene are SQVTM and ANQGSEA. Deletions cut 7 bases from V and 2 bases from J, with 12 bases between. CDR3 sequence: CSAGLSTYEQYF. In nucleotides, the CDR3 is TGCAGCGCGGGACTGAGTACCTACGAGCAGTACTTC.

DNA for the CDR3: TGTGCCAGTAGTTTGCAGGGGTCCTCGAGATACGAGCAGTACTTC. Translation gives CASSLQGSSRYEQYF. The J gene is TRBJ2-7, the V gene TRBV19; D is possibly TRBD1 (6 bases). The germline V gene has CDR1 LNHDA and CDR2 SQIVND (reference sequence). Trimming cost V 5 bases and J 4 bases, with 18 bases left between them. The CDR3 covers 15 residues.

This sequence joins TRBV18 and TRBJ2-5; 7 bases agree with TRBD1. Trimming removed 3 bases from V and 5 bases from J; junction bases left unmatched: 9. Germline values: CDR1 KGHSH, CDR2 LQKENI. CDR3 length equals 15 residues. The CDR3 region is CASSPLRTGSETQYF. For the CDR3, the DNA is TGTGCCAGCTCACCTCTTAGGACAGGATCCGAGACCCAGTACTTC.

The chain joins TRBV7-8 to TRBJ2-7; 8 bases map to TRBD1. Trimming removed 6 bases from V and 2 bases from J; junction bases left unmatched: 12. There are 16 residues in the CDR3. The germline CDR1 and CDR2 sequences are SGHVS and FQNEAQ. This chain's CDR3 is CASRDPRQGAPYEQYF. The CDR3 DNA sequence: TGTGCCAGCAGGGACCCCCGGCAGGGGGCACCCTACGAGCAGTACTTC.

The V and J genes are TRBV10-1 and TRBJ1-1; no clear D gene. From germline, CDR1 is WNHNN and CDR2 SYGVQD (reference sequence). V lost 4 bases and J lost 2, with 8 bases in between. The length of the CDR3 is 13 residues. CDR3: CASSGQPNTEAFF. CDR3 sequence (DNA): TGCGCCAGCAGTGGACAACCAAACACTGAAGCTTTCTTT.